Presented here are 5 T cell receptor beta chains from one specimen sequenced in a study of T cells in Graves' hyperthyroidism and ophthalmopathy. Regions amplified from RNA transcripts were the TCR beta CDR3 regions. The HTBI primer set drove a first-round RT-PCR of the TCR CDR3. TCRdb passed the multiplex PCR reads through MiXCR, listing each CDR3 protein once. The sample records around 300,000 distinct CDR3 sequences, 13% being singletons. Sequences were obtained from blood. The receptors shown here come from a woman aged 25 to 39 with Graves' hyperthyroidism that later progressed to Graves' ophthalmopathy.

This clonotype was seen at least ten times. V is TRBV7-9 and J is TRBJ2-1, with TRBD2 identical over 12 bases. Germline V gives CDR1 SEHNR, CDR2 FQNEAQ (reference sequence). The CDR3 loop spans 16 amino acids. V gave up 5 bases and J gave up 3 bases; unmatched junction bases: 5. CDR3 DNA sequence: TGTGCCAGCAGCCTCACTAGCGGGAGGCTCTACAATGAGCAGTTCTTC. Translating it yields CASSLTSGRLYNEQFF.

This rearrangement joins TRBV9 to TRBJ1-6; TRBD1 agrees at 8 bases. Germline CDR1 is SGDLS and CDR2 is YYNGEE. The CDR3 is 16 amino acids. Germline trimming cut 4 bases from V and 13 bases from J; bases unmatched to any gene: 16. The CDR3 loop is CASSPLPDRVNLPLHF. The CDR3 DNA reads TGTGCCAGCAGCCCCCTCCCGGACAGGGTAAATCTGCCCCTCCACTTT. The full variable domain, with the rest looked up from reference TRBV9 and TRBJ1-6, is DSGVTQTPKHLITATGQRVTLRCSPRSGDLSVYWYQQSLDQGLQFLIQYYNGEERAKGNILERFSAQQFPDLHSELNLSSLELGDSALYFCASSPLPDRVNLPLHFGNGTRLTVT.

This clonotype came up many times. The chain combines TRBV30 with TRBJ2-6; D is unresolved. Between the trimmed V and J ends, which lost 1 base and 5 bases, there was a span of 0 bases. The CDR3 sequence is 11 residues long. Germline V gene lookup returns CDR1 GTSNPN and CDR2 SVGIG (reference sequence). The CDR3 DNA reads as TGTGCCTGGAGTGGGGCCAACGTCCTGACTTTC. Translating it yields CAWSGANVLTF.

This clonotype was seen only a few times. The chain links TRBV7-9 to TRBJ2-5; TRBD2 matches at 10 bases. V shed 2 bases and J 6 bases; nucleotides not matched to a gene: 15. From germline, CDR1 is SEHNR and CDR2 FQNEAQ (reference sequence). CDR3 length equals 18 residues. CDR3 region: CASSLQAWTSGPNQTQYF. The CDR3 nucleotides are TGTGCCAGCAGCTTACAGGCTTGGACTAGCGGACCCAACCAGACCCAGTACTTC.

This clonotype has ten or more counts. The chain combines TRBV6-7 with TRBJ2-7; TRBD1 matches at 7 bases. TRBV6-7 is given ORF status, its function remaining uncertain. V was clipped by 5 bases and J by 1 base; unmatched bases: 5. The CDR3 is made up of 14 amino acids. The CDR3 here is CASSTPTGSYEQYF. CDR3 nucleotides: TGTGCCAGCAGTACCCCGACAGGGTCCTACGAGCAGTACTTC.